The 17 T cell receptor beta chains below were found in one sample sequenced in a study of vaccination effects on CD4 cells after COVID-19. Before any sequencing was done, the ViraFEST assay used viral peptide pools to expand antigen-specific CD4+ T cells. When around 9 days of culture had elapsed, CD4+ T cells were isolated. Nucleocapsid antibodies were negative in the vaccine recipients, who had never had SARS-CoV-2 infection. The antigens for these receptors are not known. TCRdb keeps only in-frame clones here, not all; method: immunoSEQ multiplex PCR. Of about 23,000 clones in the sample, 73% were seen once. Source: CD4+ T cells from PBMCs cultured with SARS-CoV-2 spike peptides, taken before COVID-19 vaccination. The source is a human donor who received a COVID-19 vaccine.

This clone was seen more than once but under ten times. The J gene is TRBJ1-2, the V gene TRBV30; a weak D match, TRBD1 (6 bases). Per the germline V gene, CDR1 is GTSNPN and CDR2 is SVGIG (reference sequence). V was clipped by 1 base and J by 4 bases, with 7 bases between them. The CDR3 runs to 12 residues. CDR3 nucleotides: TGTGCCTGGAGTGCACAGGGCTATGGCTACACCTTC. Its translation is CAWSAQGYGYTF.

This clone has only a few counts. The rearrangement links TRBV19 to TRBJ2-5; D remains ambiguous. The germline V and J ends were trimmed by 3 bases and 3 bases, with 8 bases remaining between them. The CDR3 has 13 residues. CDR1 and CDR2 from the germline V gene are LNHDA and SQIVND (reference sequence). For the CDR3, the DNA is TGTGCCAGTAGTATTAGCCTCAAAGAGACCCAGTACTTC. Protein product: CASSISLKETQYF.

V gene TRBV7-2 combines with J gene TRBJ2-3; the D is unclear. The CDR3 spans 14 residues. V gave up 1 base and J gave up 5 bases, with 10 bases separating them. Germline assignment: CDR1 SGHTA and CDR2 FQGNSA. The CDR3 reads CASSLDLQEDTQYF. CDR3 nucleotide sequence: TGTGCCAGCAGCTTAGACCTACAAGAAGATACGCAGTATTTT.

The rearrangement joins TRBV25-1 to TRBJ2-1, with D possibly being TRBD1 (5 bases). V was pared by 2 bases and J by 3 bases, with 11 bases between. Germline CDR1 reads MGHDK; CDR2 reads SYGVNS. CDR3 length equals 15 residues. The CDR3 DNA reads as TGTGCCAGCAGTGAAGGTCAGGGTCGCTACAATGAGCAGTTCTTC. Translated, it gives CASSEGQGRYNEQFF. The full variable domain, rest sourced from reference TRBV25-1 and TRBJ2-1, is EADIYQTPRYLVIGTGKKITLECSQTMGHDKMYWYQQDPGMELHLIHYSYGVNSTEKGDLSSESTVSRIRTEHFPLTLESARPSHTSQYLCASSEGQGRYNEQFFGPGTRLTVL.

The chain is built from TRBV6-2 or TRBV6-3 and TRBJ1-2; D might be TRBD1 (5 bases). Trimming took off 5 bases at V and 2 bases at J, with 6 bases between the two ends. The CDR3 sequence is 12 residues long. Germline lookup yields CDR1 MNHEY and CDR2 SVGEGT. CDR3 DNA: TGTGCCAGCAGTCGACAGAACTATGGCTACACCTTC. As protein: CASSRQNYGYTF.

This clone has just a few counts. The chain is built from TRBV19 and TRBJ2-7, with 8 bases that match TRBD1. In germline, CDR1 is LNHDA, CDR2 SQIVND (reference sequence). This CDR3 contains 14 residues. V trimming: 9 bases; J trimming: 0 bases; junction bases outside the gene matches: 7. CDR3 nucleotide sequence: TGTGCCAGCTGGGGCGGACAGGGCTCCTACGAGCAGTACTTC. It is translated as CASWGGQGSYEQYF.

The chain is built from TRBV10-1 and TRBJ1-2; D is uncertain. CDR1 WNHNN and CDR2 SYGVQD come from the germline V gene (reference sequence). Trimming removed 0 bases from V and 4 bases from J, with 6 bases in between. The CDR3 is made up of 13 amino acids. As DNA, the CDR3 is TGCGCCAGCAGTGAGTCCGGGCCCTATGGCTACACCTTC. Translated, it gives CASSESGPYGYTF.

This clone was detected once. CDR3 nucleotides: TGTGCCAGCAGCCAAAGGACAGGGCCGGGTGAAAAACTGTTTTTT. Translated, it gives CASSQRTGPGEKLFF. The V call is TRBV7-9, the J call TRBJ1-4, with 8 bases aligning to TRBD1. Looked up from germline, CDR1 is SEHNR and CDR2 is FQNEAQ (reference sequence). The CDR3 has 15 residues. Trimming removed 5 bases from V and 7 bases from J; junction bases left unmatched: 9.

CDR3 DNA sequence: TGTGCCAGCACAGTGGGACAGGGCTATGGCTACACCTTC. Translating gives CASTVGQGYGYTF. The rearrangement joins TRBV14 to TRBJ1-2; 9 nucleotides align to TRBD1. Per the germline V gene, CDR1 is SGHDN and CDR2 is FVKESK. There are 13 residues in the CDR3. J lost 4 bases, V lost 7 bases, and 4 bases had no gene match.

This clone was found a few times. The rearrangement uses TRBV29-1 and TRBJ2-2; 9 nucleotides match TRBD2. This CDR3 has 14 residues. Unmatched junction bases numbered 5, after V lost 7 bases and J lost 2 bases. The germline CDR1 and CDR2 sequences are SQVTM and ANQGSEA. CDR3 sequence: CSAQLAGNTGELFF. The CDR3 DNA reads as TGCAGCGCCCAGCTAGCGGGAAACACCGGGGAGCTGTTTTTT.

The genes are TRBV24-1 and TRBJ2-3, with unresolved D. This CDR3 contains 11 residues. Trimming took off 5 bases at V and 8 bases at J, with 7 bases between the two ends. Germline CDR1 KGHDR, CDR2 SFDVKD. The CDR3 region is CATSVWGTQYF. CDR3 nucleotides: TGTGCCACCAGTGTGTGGGGTACGCAGTATTTT.

This chain uses TRBV5-1 with TRBJ2-3, with D perhaps matching TRBD1 (6 bases). V lost 1 base, J lost 5 bases, and 23 bases lay in between. Germline CDR1 SGHRS, CDR2 YFSETQ. The CDR3 sequence is 18 residues long. CDR3 nucleotides: TGCGCCAGCAGCTTGCGATCTATGACGTCAGGGGCCGGAGATACGCAGTATTTT. Translated, it gives CASSLRSMTSGAGDTQYF.

This clone came up once. V and J are TRBV11-2 and TRBJ2-5; perhaps TRBD2 as D (6 bases). The CDR3 sequence is 16 residues long. V lost 3 bases and J lost 1, with 15 bases in between. Germline V gene data show CDR1 as SGHAT and CDR2 as FQNNGV. DNA of the CDR3: TGTGCCAGCAGCTTCGTTAAGAGGGAGGTCCAAGAGACCCAGTACTTC. It encodes CASSFVKREVQETQYF.

In its sample, this clone was seen once. The V gene is TRBV19, the J gene TRBJ2-3; D gene ambiguous. The length of the CDR3 is 14 residues. Germline V lookup: CDR1 LNHDA, CDR2 SQIVND (reference sequence). Trimming pared 6 bases from V and 4 bases from J, leaving 14 bases between. As DNA, the CDR3 is TGTGCCAGTAGGCCCACGTTTGGTGCAGATACGCAGTATTTT. Protein sequence: CASRPTFGADTQYF.

This clone showed up just once. CDR3: CATSESGGAGGVYEQFF. In nucleotides, the CDR3 is TGTGCCACCAGTGAAAGTGGGGGTGCGGGAGGCGTGTATGAGCAGTTCTTC. This chain links TRBV24-1 with TRBJ2-1, with 8 bases aligning to TRBD2. Trimming cost V 4 bases and J 8 bases; bases outside gene matches: 15. CDR1 and CDR2 from the germline V gene are KGHDR and SFDVKD. The CDR3 sequence is 17 residues long.

The chain has TRBV9 and TRBJ2-5, with 7 bases matching TRBD2. V dropped 2 bases and J dropped 5; count of bases not matched to a gene: 12. The length of the CDR3 is 16 residues. Germline V CDR1 and CDR2: SGDLS, YYNGEE. The DNA of the CDR3 is TGTGCCAGCAGCGTCAGCGGGTGGACTAGTCCGGAGACCCAGTACTTC. Protein sequence: CASSVSGWTSPETQYF.

The chain recombines TRBV6-5 with TRBJ2-1, with TRBD1 matching over 7 bases. This CDR3 contains 14 residues. CDR1 is MNHEY, CDR2 SVGAGI, per germline. J was trimmed by 14 bases and V by 10 bases; bases with no gene match: 20. This chain's CDR3 is CATRIRDSAIRKFF. The CDR3 region has the DNA TGTGCCACCCGAATAAGGGACAGCGCGATCCGGAAGTTCTTC.